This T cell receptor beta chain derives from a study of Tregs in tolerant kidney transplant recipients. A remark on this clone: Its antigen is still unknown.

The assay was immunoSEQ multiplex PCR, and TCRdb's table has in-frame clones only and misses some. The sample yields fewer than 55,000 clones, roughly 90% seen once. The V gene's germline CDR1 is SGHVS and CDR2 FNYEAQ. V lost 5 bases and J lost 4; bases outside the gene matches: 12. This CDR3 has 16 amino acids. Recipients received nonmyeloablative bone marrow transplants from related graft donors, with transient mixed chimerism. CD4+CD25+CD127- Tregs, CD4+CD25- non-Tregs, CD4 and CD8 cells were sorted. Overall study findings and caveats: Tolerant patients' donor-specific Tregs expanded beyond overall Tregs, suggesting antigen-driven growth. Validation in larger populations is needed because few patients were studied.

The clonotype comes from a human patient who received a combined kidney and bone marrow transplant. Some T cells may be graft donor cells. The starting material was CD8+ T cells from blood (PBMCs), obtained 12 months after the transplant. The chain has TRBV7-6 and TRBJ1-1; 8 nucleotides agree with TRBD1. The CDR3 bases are TGTGCCAGCAGCCCATCGACAGGGGCCAGGAGCACTGAAGCTTTCTTT. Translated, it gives CASSPSTGARSTEAFF.